This TCR beta chain was sequenced for a study of blood T cells in healthy people across ages. Study as a whole: Using template switching, researchers captured about one barcoded beta molecule for each two T cells.

Findings and limits, study-wide: Strong correlation was found linking TCR beta diversity to naive T cell percentage.

In terms of origin and age, donors were healthy Caucasian individuals from Russia aged roughly 6 to 95. Drawing of peripheral blood yielded approximately 10 milliliters from each donor. This clonotype was detected only a few times. Its antigen is unidentified. The second PCR ran about 6 to 11 cycles with a sample-barcoded 5' primer and J-beta primers. TCRdb re-called the 5' RACE reads through MiXCR, storing one row per CDR3 protein. The table has around 500,000 distinct CDR3 sequences, around half seen once. This CDR3 has 15 amino acids. Trimming left V 7 bases short and J 4 bases short, with 20 bases between. The germline gives CDR1 SGHRS, CDR2 YFSETQ.

The J gene is TRBJ1-2, the V gene TRBV5-1; a possible D gene is TRBD1 (5 bases). Sequencing used blood. The receptor was isolated from an older man in good health. The CDR3 here is CASAISSDKAYGYTF. The CDR3 DNA is TGCGCCAGCGCCATTTCCTCGGACAAGGCCTATGGCTACACCTTC.